Presented here are 10 T cell receptor beta chains from one specimen sequenced in a study of CD8+CD57+ T cells in acquired aplastic anemia. Profiling that covered TCR beta VDJ and CDR3 relied on genomic DNA as its template. TCRdb re-called the reads through MiXCR, storing one row per CDR3 protein. The sample lists about 81,000 distinct CDR3 sequences, around 42% occurring once. The material sequenced was sorted CD4+, CD8+, or CD8+CD57+ T cells (not recorded which) from PBMCs. Receptor source: a human donor in good health, serving as a control.

A remark on this clonotype: A read error is likely, as this CDR3 ends without the conserved phenylalanine or tryptophan. The chain couples TRBV7-2 to TRBJ1-5; D gene uncertain. Germline values: CDR1 SGHTA, CDR2 FQGNSA. The CDR3 totals 13 residues. Trimming took 4 bases from V and 7 from J, leaving 11 bases between them. DNA of the CDR3: TGTGCCAGCAGCTCCCTCAATGGACAGCCCCAGCATCTT. Protein sequence: CASSSLNGQPQHL.

The chain is built from TRBV10-3 and TRBJ2-5, with 7 bases matching TRBD1. The germline gives CDR1 ENHRY, CDR2 SYGVKD. This CDR3 region has 17 residues. The trim removed 8 bases at V and 3 bases at J, leaving 18 bases unmatched. CDR3 sequence: CAISAQQDRSGEETQYF. DNA of the CDR3: TGTGCCATCTCTGCCCAGCAGGACAGGTCAGGGGAAGAGACCCAGTACTTC.

This clonotype appeared once. The chain has TRBV19 and TRBJ2-7, with 8 bases identical to TRBD2. Losses at the gene ends were 7 bases for V and 1 base for J; bases not matched to a gene: 12. The CDR3 spans 16 residues. Germline lookup yields CDR1 LNHDA and CDR2 SQIVND (reference sequence). The CDR3 DNA reads as TGTGCCAGTAACACCGGGGGGGCGATGGGGTCCTACGAGCAGTACTTC. It specifies CASNTGGAMGSYEQYF. Using reference TRBV19 and TRBJ2-7 for the parts outside the CDR3, the full variable domain is DGGITQSPKYLFRKEGQNVTLSCEQNLNHDAMYWYRQDPGQGLRLIYYSQIVNDFQKGDIAEGYSVSREKKESFPLTVTSAQKNPTAFYLCASNTGGAMGSYEQYFGPGTRLTVT.

This clonotype came up once. The J gene is TRBJ1-1, the V gene TRBV2; no clear D gene. Germline assignment: CDR1 SNHLY and CDR2 FYNNEI. The V end was cut by 0 bases, the J end by 10 bases, with 15 bases between. This CDR3 comprises 14 residues. In DNA, the CDR3 is TGTGCCAGCAGTGAAGCCGGGGTGGACCCTGGAGCTTTCTTT. Translated, it gives CASSEAGVDPGAFF.

The table lists this clonotype with many counts. The chain has TRBV24-1 and TRBJ2-2; 7 nucleotides agree with TRBD1. V was clipped by 9 bases and J by 6 bases; unmatched bases: 6. CDR3 length: 13 residues. The germline V gene has CDR1 KGHDR and CDR2 SFDVKD. DNA for the CDR3: TGTGCCACCCAAATAGACAGGGCCGGGGAGCTGTTTTTT. This sequence encodes CATQIDRAGELFF.

V is TRBV7-8 and J is TRBJ2-7, with TRBD2 identical over 9 bases. V lost 2 bases and J lost 3; bases outside the gene matches: 14. The CDR3 contains 18 residues. Germline V gene sequence: CDR1 SGHVS, CDR2 FQNEAQ. This chain's CDR3 is CASSLRSAGGLYYYEQYF. The CDR3 DNA follows: TGTGCCAGCAGCTTACGGTCAGCGGGGGGCCTATATTACTACGAGCAGTACTTC. The complete variable domain, with remaining parts taken from reference TRBV7-8 and TRBJ2-7, reads GAGVSQSPRYKVAKRGQDVALRCDPISGHVSLFWYQQALGQGPEFLTYFQNEAQLDKSGLPSDRFFAERPEGSVSTLKIQRTQQEDSAVYLCASSLRSAGGLYYYEQYFGPGTRLTVT.

This clonotype was picked up many times. J is TRBJ2-3 and V is TRBV11-3; 11 nucleotides match TRBD2. With V trimmed by 1 base and J by 5 bases, 2 bases remained unmatched. The germline V gene has CDR1 SGHNT and CDR2 YENEEA. The CDR3 totals 15 residues. Here the CDR3 DNA reads TGTGCCAGCAGCTTAGGTCTAGCGGGAGGAGATACGCAGTATTTT. The encoded protein is CASSLGLAGGDTQYF.

This clonotype was seen repeatedly, ten times or more. CDR3 loop: CASSEQGPYGYTF. The CDR3 DNA is TGTGCCAGCAGTGAGCAGGGACCCTATGGCTACACCTTC. The V and J genes are TRBV25-1 and TRBJ1-2; D might be TRBD1 (5 bases). The germline CDR1 and CDR2 sequences are MGHDK and SYGVNS. CDR3 size: 13 residues. V gave up 3 bases and J gave up 4 bases, with 9 bases separating them.

This chain uses TRBV7-8 with TRBJ1-2; D is perhaps TRBD1 (5 bases). The CDR3 covers 15 residues. CDR1 and CDR2 from the germline V gene are SGHVS and FQNEAQ. V was shortened by 1 base and J by 3 bases, with 12 bases between the two germline ends. The CDR3 nucleotides are TGTGCCAGCAGCTTAGGGGTGGGGGTTGACTATGGCTACACCTTC. It codes for CASSLGVGVDYGYTF.

This clonotype was recorded at least ten times. This chain links TRBV24-1 with TRBJ2-3, with D possibly being TRBD1 (6 bases). V was trimmed by 7 bases and J by 2 bases, leaving 15 bases between them. Germline loops: CDR1 KGHDR, CDR2 SFDVKD. The CDR3 consists of 15 residues. The CDR3 DNA reads TGTGCCACCAGAGAAGGACAGTCTGACACAGATACGCAGTATTTT. The encoded protein is CATREGQSDTDTQYF.